This TCR beta chain is drawn from a study of Graves' ophthalmopathy and Graves' hyperthyroidism. In the study overall: The authors collected peripheral blood at initial diagnosis, before any treatment.

Study findings and constraints: Ophthalmopathy progression was predicted with around 71% sensitivity and approximately 72% specificity.

This CDR3 is built from 13 residues. After removal of 10 bases from V and 7 bases from J, the junction contained 11 bases not matched to a gene. CDR1 and CDR2 from the germline V gene are LNHDA and SQIVND (reference sequence). RNA transcripts were the template, and TCR beta CDR3 regions were amplified from them. The workflow started with a first-round RT-PCR run with HTBI primers and then moved on to a second-round multiplex PCR. TCRdb re-derived calls from the multiplex PCR reads in MiXCR, one entry per CDR3 protein. The table has some 250,000 distinct CDR3 sequences, 40% to 50% seen once. Isolation of PBMCs was performed using roughly 10 ml of fresh peripheral blood. A remark on this clonotype: The antigen is not known.

The specimen was peripheral blood. This chain links TRBV19 with TRBJ1-2; 8 bases align to TRBD1. This clonotype originated in an adult man with Graves' ophthalmopathy. Here the CDR3 reads CATNQGQGRGYTF. As DNA, the CDR3 is TGTGCCACCAACCAAGGACAGGGTCGTGGCTACACCTTC.